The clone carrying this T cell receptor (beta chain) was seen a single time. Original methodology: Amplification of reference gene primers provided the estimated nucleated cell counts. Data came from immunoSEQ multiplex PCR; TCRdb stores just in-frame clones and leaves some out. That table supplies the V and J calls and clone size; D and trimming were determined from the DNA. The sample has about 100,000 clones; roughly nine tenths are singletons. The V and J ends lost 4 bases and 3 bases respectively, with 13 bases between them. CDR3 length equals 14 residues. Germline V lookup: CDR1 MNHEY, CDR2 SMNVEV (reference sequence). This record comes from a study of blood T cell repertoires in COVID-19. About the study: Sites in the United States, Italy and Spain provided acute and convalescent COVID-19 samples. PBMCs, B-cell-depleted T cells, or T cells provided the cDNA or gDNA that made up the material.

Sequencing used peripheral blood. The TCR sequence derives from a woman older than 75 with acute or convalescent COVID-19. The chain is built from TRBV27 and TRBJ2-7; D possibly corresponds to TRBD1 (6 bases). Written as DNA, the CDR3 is TGTGCCAGCAGTTACAGACAGGCCAACTACGAGCAGTACTTC. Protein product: CASSYRQANYEQYF.